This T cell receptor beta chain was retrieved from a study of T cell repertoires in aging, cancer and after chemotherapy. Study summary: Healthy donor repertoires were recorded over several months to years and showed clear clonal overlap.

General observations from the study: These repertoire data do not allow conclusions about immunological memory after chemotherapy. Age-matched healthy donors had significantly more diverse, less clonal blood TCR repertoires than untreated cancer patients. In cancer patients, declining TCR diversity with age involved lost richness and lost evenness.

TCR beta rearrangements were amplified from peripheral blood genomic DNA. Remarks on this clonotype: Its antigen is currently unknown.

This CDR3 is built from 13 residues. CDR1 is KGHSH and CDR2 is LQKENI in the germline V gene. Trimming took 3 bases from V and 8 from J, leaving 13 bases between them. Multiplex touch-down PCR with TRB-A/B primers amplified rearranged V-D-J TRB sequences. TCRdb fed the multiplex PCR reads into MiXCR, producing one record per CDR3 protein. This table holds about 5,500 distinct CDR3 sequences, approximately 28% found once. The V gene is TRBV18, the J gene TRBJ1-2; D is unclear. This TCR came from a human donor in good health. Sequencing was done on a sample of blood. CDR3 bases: TGTGCCAGCTCACCTGCCGGGCCTGAGGGCTACACCTTC. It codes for CASSPAGPEGYTF.